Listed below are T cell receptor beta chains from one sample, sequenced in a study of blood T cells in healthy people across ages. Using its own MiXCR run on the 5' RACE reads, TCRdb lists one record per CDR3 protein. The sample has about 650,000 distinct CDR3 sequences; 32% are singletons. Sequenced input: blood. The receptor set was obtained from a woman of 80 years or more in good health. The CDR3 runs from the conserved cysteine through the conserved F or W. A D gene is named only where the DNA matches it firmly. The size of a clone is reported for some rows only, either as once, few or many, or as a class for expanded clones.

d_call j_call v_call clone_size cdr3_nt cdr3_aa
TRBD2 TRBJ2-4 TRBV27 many TGTGCCAGCAGTTTATGGGGACTAGCGGGGGACATTCAGTACTTC CASSLWGLAGDIQYF
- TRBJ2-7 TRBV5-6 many TGTGCCAGCACCGATACAGGGAACTACGAGCAGTACTTC CASTDTGNYEQYF
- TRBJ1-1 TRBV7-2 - TGTGCCAGCAGCTCGTCTACCTCCGGCTTTGGGGCTTTCTTT CASSSSTSGFGAFF
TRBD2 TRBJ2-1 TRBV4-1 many TGCGCCAGCAGCCAGGTCCTAGCGGGGGCCCCCAATGAGCAGTTCTTC CASSQVLAGAPNEQFF
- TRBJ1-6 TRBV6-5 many TGTGCCAGCAGGGTTCAGGGGAGCTCCTATAATTCACCCCTCCACTTT CASRVQGSSYNSPLHF
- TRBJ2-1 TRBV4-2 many TGTGCCAGCAGCCAAGTTGTGGCTACCGACAATGAGCAGTTCTTC CASSQVVATDNEQFF
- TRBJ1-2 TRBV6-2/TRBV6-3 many TGTGCCAGCAGTTACAATCCATGGGATGGCTACACCTTC CASSYNPWDGYTF
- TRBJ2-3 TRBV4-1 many TGCGCCAGCAGTGGGCAGAATACAGATACGCAGTATTTT CASSGQNTDTQYF
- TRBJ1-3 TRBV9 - TGTGCCAGCAGCGTATACTGGGAAGCGACTGGAAACACCATATATTTT CASSVYWEATGNTIYF
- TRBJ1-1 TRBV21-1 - TGTGCCAGTTTGTTTGGGACAGCCAATATTCTCCATATAGACACTGAAGCTTTCTTT CASLFGTANILHIDTEAFF
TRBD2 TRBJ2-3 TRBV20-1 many TGCAGTGCTAGCCCTGGACTAGCGGGATCCGATACGCAGTATTTT CSASPGLAGSDTQYF
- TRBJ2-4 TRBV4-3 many TGCGCCAGCAGCCAAGTTGGCACAGGGAATAGAAACATTCAGTACTTC CASSQVGTGNRNIQYF
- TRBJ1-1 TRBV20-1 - TGCAGTGCTAGAGATAGGGGTTACACTGAAGCTTTCTTT CSARDRGYTEAFF
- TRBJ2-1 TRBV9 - TGTGCCAGCAGCGTAGCCGGGCAGGGATACGAGCAGTTCTTC CASSVAGQGYEQFF
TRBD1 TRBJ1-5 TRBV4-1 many TGCGCCAGCAGCCACGAGTGGGGACAGGGTTCACAGCCCCAGCATTTT CASSHEWGQGSQPQHF
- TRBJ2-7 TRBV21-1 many TGTGCCAGCAGCAAAATTCGCGGGGGCACCTACGAGCAGTACTTC CASSKIRGGTYEQYF
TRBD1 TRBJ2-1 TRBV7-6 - TGTGCCAGCAGCGGGGCCAGGGGGCCACGCAATGAGCAGTTCTTC CASSGARGPRNEQFF
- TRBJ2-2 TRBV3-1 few TGTGCCAGCAGCCAAAATAGCTTGGGCGGGGAGCTGTTTTTT CASSQNSLGGELFF
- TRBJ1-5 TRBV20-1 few TGCAGTGCTAGGGCTCAGGGGACAACGGCCGATCAGCCCCAGCATTTT CSARAQGTTADQPQHF
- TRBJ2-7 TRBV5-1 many TGCGCCAGCAGCTTGGCCAGTGGTGGGGTCCTCTCCTACGAGCAGTACTTC CASSLASGGVLSYEQYF
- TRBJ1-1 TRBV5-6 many TGTGCCAGCAGCTTGATCAAGCGGAACACTGAAGCTTTCTTT CASSLIKRNTEAFF
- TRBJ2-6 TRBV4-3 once TGCGCCAGCAGCCGCACACAGGGAGTCGGGGCCAACGTCCTGACTTTC CASSRTQGVGANVLTF
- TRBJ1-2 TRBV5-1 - TGCGCCAGCAGCTTGGCCGCGGCGGAAGGCTACACCTTC CASSLAAAEGYTF
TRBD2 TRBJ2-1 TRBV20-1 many TGCAGTGCTAGTGCCCTAGCGGGGCCTTACAATGAGCAGTTCTTC CSASALAGPYNEQFF
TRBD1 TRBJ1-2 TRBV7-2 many TGTGCCAGCAGCTTAGCCCTGGACAGGTCGTCCCGTAACGGCTACACCTTC CASSLALDRSSRNGYTF
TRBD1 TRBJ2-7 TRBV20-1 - TGCAGTGCTTCAGCGGGACAGGGGACCTACGAGCAGTACTTC CSASAGQGTYEQYF
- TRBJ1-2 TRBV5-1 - TGCGCCAGCAGCACGACAGGACCTGTTTATGGCTACACCTTC CASSTTGPVYGYTF
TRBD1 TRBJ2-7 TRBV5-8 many TGTGCCAGCAGCATCTCGGGACAGCTATACGAGCAGTACTTC CASSISGQLYEQYF
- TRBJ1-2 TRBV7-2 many TGTGCCAGCAATGATGGGGGGTACTATGGCTACACCTTC CASNDGGYYGYTF
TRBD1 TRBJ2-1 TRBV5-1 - TGCGCCAGCAGCGGACAGGCCGTCCCCAATGAGCAGTTCTTC CASSGQAVPNEQFF
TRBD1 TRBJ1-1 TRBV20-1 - TGCAGTGCTTTCCAGGGGGACACTGAAGCTTTCTTT CSAFQGDTEAFF
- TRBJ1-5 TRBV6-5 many TGTGCCAGCAGTTCGGACCGGAATAGCAATCAGCCCCAGCATTTT CASSSDRNSNQPQHF
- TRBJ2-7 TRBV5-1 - TGCGCCAGCAGCTTGACGGGGACCGTTTACGAGCAGTACTTC CASSLTGTVYEQYF
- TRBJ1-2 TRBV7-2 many TGTGCCAGCAGCCGTCAGACCAAGACTAACTATGGCTACACCTTC CASSRQTKTNYGYTF
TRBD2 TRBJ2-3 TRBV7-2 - TGTGCCAGCAGCTTAGGGAGGCGGGGGGGCTCGCAGTATTTT CASSLGRRGGSQYF
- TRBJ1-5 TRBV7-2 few TGTGCCAGCAGCTTAGTCCCTGGACCAAATCAGCCCCAGCATTTT CASSLVPGPNQPQHF
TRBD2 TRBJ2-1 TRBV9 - TGTGCCAGCAGCGAAAGCGGGAGGGCCATATCCTACAATGAGCAGTTCTTC CASSESGRAISYNEQFF
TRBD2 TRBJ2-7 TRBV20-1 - TGCAGTGCTAGCCCTAGCGGAATAACCTACGAGCAGTACTTC CSASPSGITYEQYF
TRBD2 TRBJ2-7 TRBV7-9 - TGTGCCAGCAGTTCGACGGGAGGACTAGCGTCGTACGAGCAGTACTTC CASSSTGGLASYEQYF
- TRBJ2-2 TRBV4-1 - TGCGCCAGCAGCCAAGGAAGGAGGGCCGGGGAGCTGTTTTTT CASSQGRRAGELFF
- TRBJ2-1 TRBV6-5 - TGTGCCAGCAGTGGCGGACCGAACTCCTACAATGAGCAGTTCTTC CASSGGPNSYNEQFF
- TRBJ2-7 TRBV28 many TGTGCCAGCAGTTTTTTCAGTCCCCAACCCTACGAGCAGTACTTC CASSFFSPQPYEQYF
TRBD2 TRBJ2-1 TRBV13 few TGTGCCAGCAGCCTGGGACTAGCGGGGATACTCAATGAGCAGTTCTTC CASSLGLAGILNEQFF
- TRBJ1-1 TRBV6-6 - TGTGCCAGCAGTTACAGGGTGGCGAGAAACACTGAAGCTTTCTTT CASSYRVARNTEAFF
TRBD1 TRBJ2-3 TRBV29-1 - TGCAGCGTCGATACAGGGACAGATGCGCAGTATTTT CSVDTGTDAQYF
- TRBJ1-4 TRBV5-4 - TGTGCCAGCAGCGTGACCCTGGGGGGCAATGAAAAACTGTTTTTT CASSVTLGGNEKLFF
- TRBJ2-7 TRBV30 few TGTGCCTGGACCTTGGGGACCTCTTACGAGCAGTACTTC CAWTLGTSYEQYF
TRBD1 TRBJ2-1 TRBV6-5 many TGTGCCAGCAGGACCGGGACAGGGGGCAGAAATGAGCAGTTCTTC CASRTGTGGRNEQFF
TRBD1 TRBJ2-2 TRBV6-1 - TGTGCCAGCAGTGAACGACAGGGGGCAAACACCGGGGAGCTGTTTTTT CASSERQGANTGELFF
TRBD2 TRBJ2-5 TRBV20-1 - TGCAGTGCTAGGCTTCTAGCGGGGGGGAGGAATGAGCAGTACTTC CSARLLAGGRNEQYF
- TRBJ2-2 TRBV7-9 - TGTGCCAGCAGCTTAGGAGACTATACCACCGGGGAGCTGTTTTTT CASSLGDYTTGELFF
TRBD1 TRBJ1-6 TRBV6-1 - TGTGCCAGCAGTGGCTTCGGACAGGGAAATTCACCCCTCCACTTT CASSGFGQGNSPLHF